This TCR beta chain was identified during a study of blood T cell repertoires in COVID-19. Study-level information: The United States, Italy and Spain supplied acute and convalescent COVID-19 samples.

Participant age was roughly 18 to 89 years, and participants resided in fewer than 30 US areas. Symptom resolution, clearance, or two negative PCRs marked the recovered donors of Cohort 3. Source study methods: Reference gene primer amplification gave nucleated cell count estimates. The protocol was immunoSEQ multiplex PCR, while the TCRdb copy is restricted to in-frame clones and leaves out a portion. V and J calls and clone size come straight from that table; D and trimming were deduced from the DNA. The data show about 150,000 clones, around four fifths seen once. The germline V gene has CDR1 MNHNS and CDR2 SASEGT. The V and J ends lost 2 bases and 1 base respectively, with 8 bases between them. The CDR3 contains 14 residues.

This chain connects TRBV6-1 to TRBJ1-1; D gene ambiguous. Sequencing input: PBMCs or T cells enriched from blood (not recorded which). This sequence originates from a woman in her 40s who had recovered from COVID-19. In nucleotides, the CDR3 is TGTGCCAGCAGTGAAATGTACGGGAACACTGAAGCTTTCTTT. Translating gives CASSEMYGNTEAFF.